These 26 T cell receptor beta chains originate from one sample sequenced in a study of T cell responses to AZD1222 COVID-19 vaccine. Repertoires were generated with immunoSEQ multiplex PCR, while TCRdb's copy carries only in-frame clones and drops some. Of more than 150,000 clones detected, about nine tenths appear once; the ten largest clones hold around 1.9%. The material was peripheral blood, obtained 28 days after the second AZD1222 dose. The receptors shown here come from an adult who received the AZD1222 COVID-19 vaccine.

V is TRBV29-1 and J is TRBJ1-1; 7 bases map to TRBD1. Germline trimming cut 7 bases from V and 6 bases from J; bases unmatched to any gene: 5. Germline CDR1 and CDR2: SQVTM and ANQGSEA. The CDR3 spans 11 residues. This chain's CDR3 is CSARQGPEAFF. The CDR3 coding sequence is TGCAGCGCAAGACAGGGCCCTGAAGCTTTCTTT.

V usage is TRBV30 and J usage is TRBJ2-7; 8 bases are a match to TRBD1. The CDR3 extends over 11 amino acids. V lost 5 bases and J lost 5; bases outside the gene matches: 2. Germline V lookup: CDR1 GTSNPN, CDR2 SVGIG (reference sequence). CDR3 in amino acids: CAWGQGNEQYF. CDR3 coding DNA: TGTGCCTGGGGACAGGGCAACGAGCAGTACTTC. Full variable domain (rest looked up from reference TRBV30 and TRBJ2-7): SQTIHQWPATLVQPVGSPLSLECTVEGTSNPNLYWYRQAAGRGLQLLFYSVGIGQISSEVPQNLSASRPQDRQFILSSKKLLLSDSGFYLCAWGQGNEQYFGPGTRLTVT.

The rearrangement links TRBV28 to TRBJ2-5; D tentatively reads TRBD1 or TRBD2 (5 bases each). V was pared by 6 bases and J by 4 bases, with 24 bases between. Looked up from germline, CDR1 is MDHEN and CDR2 is SYDVKM. The CDR3 is made up of 17 amino acids. The CDR3 loop reads CASSWAGAAFRPETQYF. In DNA, the CDR3 is TGTGCCAGCAGCTGGGCCGGGGCCGCTTTTAGGCCAGAGACCCAGTACTTC.

The chain is built from TRBV4-2 and TRBJ2-3, with TRBD2 matching 9 bases. The CDR3 covers 16 residues. Germline V lookup: CDR1 LGHNA, CDR2 YNFKEQ. Trimming at V came to 1 base and at J to 3 bases, leaving 5 bases not matched to a gene. As DNA, the CDR3 is TGTGCCAGCAGCCAAGCGGCGGGGGGGCCGACAGATACGCAGTATTTT. Its protein is CASSQAAGGPTDTQYF.

The V and J genes are TRBV6-5 and TRBJ1-1; TRBD1 matches 12 bases. This CDR3 has 15 amino acids. J was trimmed by 6 bases and V by 3 bases; bases with no gene match: 5. CDR1 and CDR2 (germline): MNHEY, SVGAGI. The DNA for the CDR3 is TGTGCCAGCAGTTATTCCGGGACAGGGGGCCCTGAAGCTTTCTTT. Its protein is CASSYSGTGGPEAFF.

The chain joins TRBV4-1 to TRBJ2-3; TRBD2 matches 16 bases. Germline CDR1 is MGHRA and CDR2 is YSYEKL. With 6 bases clipped from V and 3 bases from J, the junction kept 6 bases outside the gene matches. The CDR3 has 17 amino acids. The CDR3 loop is CASRKGTSGGETDTQYF. The CDR3 DNA follows: TGCGCCAGCAGAAAAGGGACTAGCGGGGGGGAAACAGATACGCAGTATTTT.

This clone came up once. The chain is built from TRBV27 and TRBJ2-5, with 11 bases identical to TRBD2. Germline values: CDR1 MNHEY, CDR2 SMNVEV (reference sequence). With 3 bases clipped from V and 5 bases from J, the junction kept 8 bases outside the gene matches. The CDR3 is 16 residues long. The CDR3 DNA follows: TGTGCCAGCAGTTTTGGTACTAGCGGGAGTACGGAGACCCAGTACTTC. Amino acids: CASSFGTSGSTETQYF.

This chain uses TRBV28 with TRBJ2-1; D possibly uses TRBD1 or TRBD2 (6 bases each). The ends were cut back, 7 bases at V and 1 base at J, with 14 bases in the middle. The CDR3 extends over 15 amino acids. Germline V lookup: CDR1 MDHEN, CDR2 SYDVKM. CDR3 DNA sequence: TGTGCCAGCAACTGGGGGGCCAGTTCCTACAATGAGCAGTTCTTC. It is translated as CASNWGASSYNEQFF.

The V call is TRBV10-3, the J call TRBJ1-5; 9 positions agree with TRBD1. CDR1 and CDR2 (germline): ENHRY, SYGVKD. V shed 4 bases, J shed 3 bases, and the junction held 4 bases outside the gene matches. There are 15 residues in the CDR3. CDR3 sequence: CAISVGDRDNQPQHF. The CDR3 DNA follows: TGTGCCATCAGTGTAGGGGACAGGGACAATCAGCCCCAGCATTTT.

V and J are TRBV13 and TRBJ2-1, with 13 bases identical to TRBD2. Germline V lookup: CDR1 PRHDT, CDR2 FYEKMQ (reference sequence). The CDR3 is 16 amino acids. V lost 5 bases to trimming and J lost 4 bases; unmatched junction nucleotides: 5. CDR3 residues: CASSPQTSGRYNEQFF. For the CDR3, the DNA is TGTGCCAGCAGCCCCCAGACTAGCGGGAGGTACAATGAGCAGTTCTTC.

This clone was seen only once. The rearrangement links TRBV2 to TRBJ1-2; TRBD1 matches at 8 bases. J gave up 3 bases and V 7 bases, and 7 bases lay outside the gene matches. Germline CDR1 is SNHLY and CDR2 is FYNNEI. The CDR3 covers 14 residues. CDR3 sequence (DNA): TGTGCCAGCACTGGACAGGGTGGGGACTATGGCTACACCTTC. Residues: CASTGQGGDYGYTF.

V gene TRBV11-3 combines with J gene TRBJ2-7, with 8 bases matching TRBD1. This CDR3 is built from 14 residues. With 5 bases clipped from V and 1 base from J, the junction kept 4 bases outside the gene matches. Germline loops: CDR1 SGHNT, CDR2 YENEEA. The CDR3 DNA sequence: TGTGCCAGCAGCGACGGACAGGGATCCTACGAGCAGTACTTC. This gives the protein CASSDGQGSYEQYF.

The V gene is TRBV7-2, the J gene TRBJ2-2, with D possibly being TRBD2 (6 bases). The CDR3 loop spans 14 amino acids. V lost 0 bases to trimming and J lost 5 bases, with 7 bases between them. The V gene's germline CDR1 is SGHTA and CDR2 FQGNSA. As DNA, the CDR3 is TGTGCCAGCAGCTTAGCGACTAGTACCGGGGAGCTGTTTTTT. It is translated as CASSLATSTGELFF.

CDR3 in DNA: TGCGCCAGCAGCCAAGAAGGTTCCAGGGCCTTATTCACTGAAGCTTTCTTT. Residues: CASSQEGSRALFTEAFF. The V call is TRBV4-1, the J call TRBJ1-1, with D possibly TRBD1 on 5 matching bases. V shed 0 bases and J shed 4 bases, with 18 bases lying between them. This CDR3 is built from 17 residues. CDR1 and CDR2 from the germline V gene are MGHRA and YSYEKL.

This sequence joins TRBV6-5 and TRBJ2-5; TRBD1 matches at 10 bases. Trimming cost V 0 bases and J 5 bases; bases outside gene matches: 6. The CDR3 loop spans 16 amino acids. The germline gives CDR1 MNHEY, CDR2 SVGAGI. The CDR3, as DNA: TGTGCCAGCAGTTACTCGGCGACAGGGGGCAGGGAGACCCAGTACTTC. This translates into CASSYSATGGRETQYF.

This chain links TRBV5-1 with TRBJ1-1; 9 nucleotides line up with TRBD1. Germline assignment: CDR1 SGHRS and CDR2 YFSETQ. J lost 2 bases, V lost 6 bases, and 2 bases had no gene match. The CDR3 runs to 13 residues. The CDR3 coding sequence is TGCGCCAGCAAAACAGGGGGCAACACTGAAGCTTTCTTT. Translation: CASKTGGNTEAFF.

The chain carries TRBV9 and TRBJ1-2, with D perhaps TRBD1 (6 bases). Looked up from germline, CDR1 is SGDLS and CDR2 is YYNGEE. Trimming cost V 3 bases and J 4 bases, with 7 bases left between them. The CDR3 is made up of 12 amino acids. The CDR3 loop reads CASSADSYGYTF. CDR3 nucleotide sequence: TGTGCCAGCAGCGCGGACAGCTATGGCTACACCTTC.

This clone was seen a single time. The chain is built from TRBV4-1 and TRBJ1-6, with a weak D call TRBD1 (5 bases). CDR3 size: 15 residues. Between the trimmed V and J ends, which lost 4 bases and 6 bases, there was a span of 13 bases. The germline CDR1 and CDR2 sequences are MGHRA and YSYEKL. The CDR3 sequence: CASSRSDRFNSPLHF. CDR3 coding DNA: TGCGCCAGCAGCCGATCCGACAGATTTAATTCACCCCTCCACTTT.

The chain couples TRBV28 to TRBJ1-1; 7 bases agree with TRBD1. Losses at the gene ends were 5 bases for V and 4 bases for J; bases not matched to a gene: 7. CDR3 length: 14 residues. The germline gives CDR1 MDHEN, CDR2 SYDVKM. The CDR3 loop is CASSLTQGGTEAFF. The CDR3 DNA sequence: TGTGCCAGCAGTCTAACTCAGGGGGGCACTGAAGCTTTCTTT.

The chain employs TRBV6-4 and TRBJ2-5; D is possibly TRBD2 (5 bases). V shed 6 bases and J shed 2 bases, with 10 bases lying between them. This CDR3 comprises 13 residues. The V gene's germline CDR1 is MRHNA and CDR2 SNTAGT. This CDR3 is CASSREAQETQYF. The DNA of the CDR3 is TGTGCCAGCAGCCGGGAAGCGCAAGAGACCCAGTACTTC.

This CDR3 reads CASSYRGRGYEQYF. In DNA form, the CDR3 reads TGTGCCAGCAGTTACCGGGGCAGGGGCTACGAGCAGTACTTC. This rearrangement joins TRBV6-2 or TRBV6-3 to TRBJ2-7, with D possibly TRBD1 on 6 matching bases. V lost 2 bases, J lost 3 bases, and 11 bases lay in between. Germline V gene data show CDR1 as MNHEY and CDR2 as SVGEGT. The CDR3 covers 14 residues.

The chain links TRBV18 to TRBJ1-2; D is perhaps TRBD1 (5 bases). V lost 3 bases and J 4 bases, leaving 18 bases between the germline ends. This CDR3 contains 16 residues. Per germline, CDR1 KGHSH and CDR2 LQKENI. The CDR3 DNA sequence: TGTGCCAGCTCACCCGTTCAAGGGGCGCAGGGCTATGGCTACACCTTC. It encodes CASSPVQGAQGYGYTF.

This rearrangement joins TRBV12-3 or TRBV12-4 to TRBJ1-5; weak D call: TRBD1 (5 bases). V dropped 3 bases and J dropped 11 bases, with 14 bases sitting between them. CDR3 length equals 13 residues. The CDR3 DNA reads TGTGCCAGCAGTTTCCGGGGGGATGAAGCCCAGCATTTT. Its translation: CASSFRGDEAQHF.

The chain recombines TRBV14 with TRBJ2-1; 7 bases fit TRBD2. J was trimmed by 8 bases and V by 3 bases; bases with no gene match: 10. The germline V gene has CDR1 SGHDN and CDR2 FVKESK. This CDR3 has 15 amino acids. The CDR3 nucleotides are TGTGCCAGCAGCCATCCGGGAGGCTCCTCGTATGAGCAGTTCTTC. Its translation: CASSHPGGSSYEQFF.

With respect to this clone: The sample holds other DNA sequences that translate to the same CDR3. The CDR3 bases are TGTGCCTGGAGTTCCAGCACAGATACGCAGTATTTT. Encoded protein: CAWSSSTDTQYF. V gene TRBV30 combines with J gene TRBJ2-3; D is undetermined. Germline-derived CDR1 and CDR2 are GTSNPN and SVGIG (reference sequence). The V end was cut by 2 bases, the J end by 0 bases, with 3 bases between. The CDR3 runs 12 residues.

Comment on this clone: Relative to the germline gene, one junction end is altered; a read error may explain this. This chain connects TRBV7-2 to TRBJ2-3; the D gene is possibly TRBD1 (5 bases). CDR1 SGHTA and CDR2 FQGNSA come from the germline V gene. CDR3 length equals 15 residues. CDR3 region: CASRLAGPSTDTQYF. The CDR3 DNA reads as TGTGCCAGCCGCTTGGCAGGGCCTAGCACAGATACGCAGTATTTT.